A single sample gave rise to the 27 T cell receptor beta chains below, sequenced in a study of PD-L1 blockade in urothelial cancer. Specified time point: pretreatment peripheral blood. Some clones are missing from TCRdb's copy, which holds only in-frame ones; the method was immunoSEQ multiplex PCR. Among 55,000 to 75,000 clones listed, around four fifths were seen once. The input for sequencing was PBMCs, taken around atezolizumab (anti-PD-L1) treatment. These receptors were obtained from a man aged 70-80 years with urothelial cancer.

This chain uses TRBV7-3 with TRBJ2-7; TRBD1 matches at 7 bases. This CDR3 has 12 residues. V dropped 5 bases and J dropped 3; count of bases not matched to a gene: 1. In germline, CDR1 is SGHTA, CDR2 FQGTGA. CDR3 loop: CASSGDSYEQYF. The CDR3 DNA sequence: TGTGCCAGCAGCGGGGACAGCTACGAGCAGTACTTC.

Only a few counts were recorded for this clone. The chain has TRBV12-5 and TRBJ1-4; 7 positions agree with TRBD1. Germline lookup yields CDR1 LGHNT and CDR2 FRNRAP. The junction had 12 bases not matched to a gene; V was cut back by 7 bases and J by 7 bases. The CDR3 is 15 amino acids. CDR3 sequence reads: CASAPSTGILEKLFF. CDR3 bases: TGTGCTAGTGCCCCCTCGACAGGGATCCTTGAAAAACTGTTTTTT.

The chain links TRBV4-2 to TRBJ2-7, with D perhaps matching TRBD2 (6 bases). The ends were cut back, 0 bases at V and 4 bases at J, with 22 bases in the middle. CDR1 is LGHNA, CDR2 YNFKEQ, per germline. CDR3 length equals 18 residues. CDR3: CASSQELRASARGYEQYF. CDR3 DNA sequence: TGTGCCAGCAGCCAAGAACTAAGGGCTAGCGCCAGAGGGTACGAGCAGTACTTC.

The genes are TRBV18 and TRBJ1-2; 8 bases map to TRBD1. CDR3 size: 14 residues. V dropped 5 bases and J dropped 4; count of bases not matched to a gene: 6. The V gene's germline CDR1 is KGHSH and CDR2 LQKENI. The CDR3 sequence is CASSSTGGPYGYTF. The CDR3 nucleotides read TGTGCCAGCTCATCCACAGGGGGACCCTATGGCTACACCTTC.

The chain carries TRBV2 and TRBJ2-5; D may be TRBD1 (6 bases). The CDR3 has 14 residues. Germline values: CDR1 SNHLY, CDR2 FYNNEI. The V end lost 4 bases, the J end lost 1 base, and 10 bases lay between the germline ends. The CDR3 spells CASSVGGAQETQYF. The CDR3 DNA reads TGTGCCAGCAGTGTAGGGGGTGCCCAAGAGACCCAGTACTTC. The entire variable domain, with the rest obtained from reference TRBV2 and TRBJ2-5, is as follows: EPEVTQTPSHQVTQMGQEVILRCVPISNHLYFYWYRQILGQKVEFLVSFYNNEISEKSEIFDDQFSVERPDGSNFTLKIRSTKLEDSAMYFCASSVGGAQETQYFGPGTRLLVL.

The chain carries TRBV5-1 and TRBJ2-6, with 8 bases aligning to TRBD1. V lost 0 bases, J lost 2 bases, and 7 bases stayed unmatched. The CDR3 spans 18 residues. The germline CDR1 and CDR2 sequences are SGHRS and YFSETQ. In DNA form, the CDR3 reads TGCGCCAGCAGCTTGGGCCATGAACAGGGGGCTGGGGCCAACGTCCTGACTTTC. As protein: CASSLGHEQGAGANVLTF.

The rearrangement uses TRBV6-5 and TRBJ1-5; D is perhaps TRBD1 (5 bases). The CDR3 is 14 amino acids. Germline assignment: CDR1 MNHEY and CDR2 SVGAGI. V lost 2 bases, J lost 5 bases, and 10 bases lay in between. The CDR3 spells CASSYRGRDQPQHF. The DNA for the CDR3 is TGTGCCAGCAGTTACAGGGGTCGGGATCAGCCCCAGCATTTT.

The CDR3 DNA follows: TGTGCCAGCAGCTTGGCCGACGGGAGTTTCTATGGCTACACCTTC. It is translated as CASSLADGSFYGYTF. The chain has TRBV5-4 and TRBJ1-2; no clear D. Per the germline V gene, CDR1 is SGHNT and CDR2 is YYREEE (reference sequence). This CDR3 region has 15 residues. Trimming took off 0 bases at V and 4 bases at J, with 13 bases between the two ends.

J is TRBJ1-1 and V is TRBV5-6; 10 bases line up with TRBD1. Trimming at V came to 3 bases and at J to 3 bases, leaving 5 bases not matched to a gene. The CDR3 spans 15 residues. Germline lookup yields CDR1 SGHDT and CDR2 YYEEEE. The CDR3 reads CASSSTGGRDTEAFF. The CDR3 coding sequence is TGTGCCAGCAGCTCGACAGGGGGCAGGGACACTGAAGCTTTCTTT. The variable domain in full, completed from reference TRBV5-6 and TRBJ1-1, reads DAGVTQSPTHLIKTRGQQVTLRCSPKSGHDTVSWYQQALGQGPQFIFQYYEEEERQRGNFPDRFSGHQFPNYSSELNVNALLLGDSALYLCASSSTGGRDTEAFFGQGTRLTVV.

This clone was detected a few times. The V and J genes are TRBV28 and TRBJ2-1; 9 bases match TRBD2. CDR1 and CDR2 (germline): MDHEN, SYDVKM. The CDR3 totals 16 residues. After removal of 6 bases from V and 3 bases from J, the junction contained 9 bases not matched to a gene. CDR3 loop: CASSRDLAGDYNEQFF. DNA for the CDR3: TGTGCCAGCAGCCGAGACTTAGCGGGAGACTACAATGAGCAGTTCTTC.

This clone showed up just a few times. The chain is built from TRBV11-3 and TRBJ2-3; maybe TRBD2 (5 bases). Trimming removed 5 bases at V and 3 bases at J, with 6 bases between. Germline values: CDR1 SGHNT, CDR2 YENEEA. The CDR3 spans 12 residues. CDR3 protein: CASSRGTDTQYF. CDR3 DNA: TGTGCCAGCAGCCGCGGGACAGATACGCAGTATTTT.

The V call is TRBV5-5, the J call TRBJ2-1; no definite D call. The CDR3 runs to 13 residues. The germline V and J ends were trimmed by 4 bases and 4 bases, with 9 bases remaining between them. CDR1 SGHKS and CDR2 YYEKEE come from the germline V gene (reference sequence). The CDR3 protein is CASSPGPYNEQFF. The CDR3, as DNA: TGTGCCAGCAGCCCGGGTCCTTACAATGAGCAGTTCTTC.

The chain uses TRBV27 and TRBJ1-2; 7 bases agree with TRBD1. Germline V gene data show CDR1 as MNHEY and CDR2 as SMNVEV (reference sequence). This CDR3 region has 13 residues. V shed 6 bases and J 2 bases; nucleotides not matched to a gene: 3. The CDR3 nucleotides read TGTGCCAGCAGCCGGGACAGAAACTATGGCTACACCTTC. Translating gives CASSRDRNYGYTF.

This rearrangement joins TRBV4-1 to TRBJ2-1, with TRBD2 identical over 14 bases. The CDR3 spans 14 residues. After removal of 8 bases from V and 7 bases from J, the junction contained 4 bases not matched to a gene. From germline, CDR1 is MGHRA and CDR2 YSYEKL. CDR3 sequence reads: CASGGTSGSNEQFF. In DNA, the CDR3 is TGCGCCAGCGGTGGGACTAGCGGGAGTAATGAGCAGTTCTTC.

The chain combines TRBV2 with TRBJ2-7; TRBD1 aligns across 12 bases. The length of the CDR3 is 14 residues. The germline V gene encodes CDR1 SNHLY and CDR2 FYNNEI. This CDR3 is CAGAGQGASYEQYF. The CDR3 nucleotides are TGTGCTGGGGCGGGACAGGGGGCCTCCTACGAGCAGTACTTC. Full variable domain (rest looked up from reference TRBV2 and TRBJ2-7): EPEVTQTPSHQVTQMGQEVILRCVPISNHLYFYWYRQILGQKVEFLVSFYNNEISEKSEIFDDQFSVERPDGSNFTLKIRSTKLEDSAMYFCAGAGQGASYEQYFGPGTRLTVT.

This chain links TRBV11-3 with TRBJ1-5; D is undetermined. Germline V gene data show CDR1 as SGHNT and CDR2 as YENEEA. V was cut by 1 base and J by 5 bases, with 12 bases left in between. CDR3 size: 15 residues. CDR3 sequence: CASSLVSLSHQPQHF. In DNA, the CDR3 is TGTGCCAGCAGCTTAGTATCCCTGTCCCATCAGCCCCAGCATTTT.

This clone occurred once. The chain employs TRBV11-3 and TRBJ2-7; D uncertain. CDR1 is SGHNT and CDR2 is YENEEA in the germline V gene. The CDR3 has 12 residues. V was cut by 4 bases and J by 7 bases, with 11 bases left in between. The CDR3 DNA is TGTGCCAGCAGCTCCATTCTGGAGGAGCAGTACTTC. Protein product: CASSSILEEQYF.

This chain connects TRBV5-8 to TRBJ1-2, with a tentative D call TRBD1 (6 bases). The CDR3 is 18 amino acids. Trimming took off 4 bases at V and 4 bases at J, with 26 bases between the two ends. Per germline, CDR1 SGHTS and CDR2 YDEGEE. The CDR3 bases are TGTGCCAGCAGCCGAAAGGGCACAGGGTATTTGGTGGGCTATGGCTACACCTTC. It specifies CASSRKGTGYLVGYGYTF. Using reference TRBV5-8 and TRBJ1-2 for the parts outside the CDR3, the full variable domain is EAGVTQSPTHLIKTRGQQATLRCSPISGHTSVYWYQQALGLGLQFLLWYDEGEERNRGNFPPRFSGRQFPNYSSELNVNALELEDSALYLCASSRKGTGYLVGYGYTFGSGTRLTVV.

V is TRBV6-4 and J is TRBJ1-1; possible D gene TRBD1, 5 bases. CDR1 and CDR2 (germline): MRHNA, SNTAGT. CDR3 length: 12 residues. Between the trimmed V and J ends, which lost 4 bases and 7 bases, there was a span of 10 bases. The CDR3 reads CASSGDFGEAFF. In nucleotides, the CDR3 is TGTGCCAGCAGTGGGGACTTTGGTGAAGCTTTCTTT.

V gene TRBV12-1 combines with J gene TRBJ2-1; the table names TRBD2, a call not compared with the DNA. TRBV12-1 counts as a pseudogene. There are 17 residues in the CDR3. The chain's CDR3 is CASSFVPGLAYADEQFF. The DNA of the CDR3 is TGTGCCAGCAGCTTTGTTCCGGGACTAGCTTATGCGGATGAGCAGTTCTTC.

CDR3 DNA sequence: TGTGCCAGCAGCTTGGGTAGCGGAAGCACAGATACGCAGTATTTT. Translated: CASSLGSGSTDTQYF. The chain joins TRBV7-2 to TRBJ2-3; possibly TRBD2 for D (6 bases). The V and J ends lost 3 bases and 0 bases respectively, with 10 bases between them. Germline V lookup: CDR1 SGHTA, CDR2 FQGNSA. The CDR3 is 15 residues long. The full variable domain, completed using reference TRBV7-2 and TRBJ2-3, is GAGVSQSPSNKVTEKGKDVELRCDPISGHTALYWYRQSLGQGLEFLIYFQGNSAPDKSGLPSDRFSAERTGGSVSTLTIQRTQQEDSAVYLCASSLGSGSTDTQYFGPGTRLTVL.

The CDR3 reads CASSPRQGSSGNTIYF. CDR3 coding DNA: TGCGCCAGCAGCCCTAGACAGGGATCCTCTGGAAACACCATATATTTT. The rearrangement joins TRBV5-1 to TRBJ1-3, with 7 bases that match TRBD1. Per germline, CDR1 SGHRS and CDR2 YFSETQ. The junction had 7 bases not matched to a gene; V was cut back by 4 bases and J by 0 bases. CDR3 length: 16 residues. Filled out from reference TRBV5-1 and TRBJ1-3, the complete variable domain reads KAGVTQTPRYLIKTRGQQVTLSCSPISGHRSVSWYQQTPGQGLQFLFEYFSETQRNKGNFPGRFSGRQFSNSRSEMNVSTLELGDSALYLCASSPRQGSSGNTIYFGEGSWLTVV.

The rearrangement links TRBV11-2 to TRBJ2-7; 9 bases agree with TRBD2. V lost 4 bases and J lost 5; bases outside the gene matches: 6. Germline-derived CDR1 and CDR2 are SGHAT and FQNNGV. The CDR3 totals 14 residues. The CDR3 loop reads CASSSLAGIHEQYF. In DNA, the CDR3 is TGTGCCAGCAGCTCCCTAGCGGGAATCCACGAGCAGTACTTC. Supplemented by reference TRBV11-2 and TRBJ2-7, the full variable domain reads EAGVAQSPRYKIIEKRQSVAFWCNPISGHATLYWYQQILGQGPKLLIQFQNNGVVDDSQLPKDRFSAERLKGVDSTLKIQPAKLEDSAVYLCASSSLAGIHEQYFGPGTRLTVT.

The chain uses TRBV7-9 and TRBJ1-1; 7 bases map to TRBD1. Per germline, CDR1 SEHNR and CDR2 FQNEAQ (reference sequence). V was clipped by 4 bases and J by 3 bases; unmatched bases: 8. The CDR3 contains 15 residues. DNA of the CDR3: TGTGCCAGCAGCTCAAGACAGGGTTTGGACACTGAAGCTTTCTTT. Residues: CASSSRQGLDTEAFF.

In nucleotides, the CDR3 is TGTGCCAGCAGTAAGGACAGACATCAGCCCCAGCATTTT. Translated: CASSKDRHQPQHF. The J gene is TRBJ1-5, the V gene TRBV13; possible D gene TRBD1, 6 bases. Germline V gene data show CDR1 as PRHDT and CDR2 as FYEKMQ (reference sequence). The CDR3 has 13 residues. Trimming left V 6 bases short and J 5 bases short, with 11 bases between.

This chain links TRBV11-3 with TRBJ2-3, with 7 nucleotides matching TRBD2. The CDR3 has 16 amino acids. V was pared by 4 bases and J by 6 bases, with 13 bases of the junction left unmatched. Looked up from germline, CDR1 is SGHNT and CDR2 is YENEEA. The CDR3 sequence: CASSSWTSSSKDTQYF. The CDR3 nucleotides read TGTGCCAGCAGCTCCTGGACTAGTTCCTCAAAGGATACGCAGTATTTT.

This chain connects TRBV19 to TRBJ2-1; 9 bases match TRBD1. The trim removed 5 bases at V and 8 bases at J, leaving 10 bases unmatched. Germline V lookup: CDR1 LNHDA, CDR2 SQIVND (reference sequence). There are 15 residues in the CDR3. The CDR3: CASSSRDRVEDEQFF. CDR3 nucleotide sequence: TGTGCCAGTAGTTCCCGGGACAGGGTCGAGGATGAGCAGTTCTTC.